A selection of T cell receptor beta chains follows, all from one sample in a study of cytomegalovirus exposure and HLA in healthy donors. Clones were sequenced by immunoSEQ multiplex PCR, and TCRdb holds only the in-frame ones, with some missing. Of 130,000 or so clones in the sample, around four fifths were seen once. Sequenced material: PBMCs. Receptor source: a woman aged 40-49 years in good health and CMV-seronegative. Each CDR3 is given with its conserved first and last residue. D genes are given only for firm matches. Clone size is not always given. Where it is, it says once, few, many or a class for expanded clones.

d_gene | j_gene | v_gene | abundance | CDR3nt | CDR3aa
- | TRBJ2-2 | TRBV13 | few | TGTGCCAGCAGCTTAGGCCGGGGTATAGGGTCCACCGGGGAGCTGTTTTTT | CASSLGRGIGSTGELFF
TRBD2 | TRBJ2-3 | TRBV5-1 | - | TGCGCCAGCAGCTACCAGACGACTAGCGGGATTGTAGATACGCAGTATTTT | CASSYQTTSGIVDTQYF
- | TRBJ2-5 | TRBV15 | few | TGTGCCACCAGCAGAGATTATAGAGAGACCCAGTACTTC | CATSRDYRETQYF
- | TRBJ2-7 | TRBV6-1 | few | TGTGCCAGCAGTGAAGCAACAGGGCCCCTCTACGAGCAGTACTTC | CASSEATGPLYEQYF
- | TRBJ1-2 | TRBV27 | - | TGTGCCAGCAGTTTTGGGCGAAACTATGGCTACACCTTC | CASSFGRNYGYTF
- | TRBJ2-5 | TRBV30 | - | TGTGCCTGGAGTACAAGTCAAGAGACCCAGTACTTC | CAWSTSQETQYF
TRBD1 | TRBJ2-1 | TRBV7-9 | few | TGTGCCAGCAGCTTAGTGGGACAGGGGGAAAGCTCCTACAATGAGCAGTTCTTC | CASSLVGQGESSYNEQFF
TRBD1 | TRBJ1-2 | TRBV13 | - | TGTGCCAGCAGCTTTGACAGGGGAGCTCCCAATGGCTACACCTTC | CASSFDRGAPNGYTF
- | TRBJ1-1 | TRBV7-3 | - | TGTGCCAGCAGCAGGGGTGGGGAGAACACTGAAGCTTTCTTT | CASSRGGENTEAFF
- | TRBJ1-1 | TRBV4-2 | - | TGTGCCAGCAGCCAAGAGTCTAGAGCTTTCTTT | CASSQESRAFF
TRBD2 | TRBJ2-1 | TRBV4-2 | few | TGTGCCAGCAGCCATCTACCAGGGACTAGCGGGAGAATCGGCTACAATGAGCAGTTCTTC | CASSHLPGTSGRIGYNEQFF
- | TRBJ1-3 | TRBV6-1 | - | TGTGCCAGCAGTAACCGAGACTCTGGAAACACCATATATTTT | CASSNRDSGNTIYF
TRBD2 | TRBJ2-2 | TRBV4-3 | - | TGCGCCAGCAGCCAAGGACTAGCGGAATACACCGGGGAGCTGTTTTTT | CASSQGLAEYTGELFF
TRBD2 | TRBJ2-7 | TRBV25-1 | - | TGTGCCAGCAGTGTGGGGACTAGCGGCTCCTACGAGCAGTACTTC | CASSVGTSGSYEQYF
- | TRBJ2-2 | TRBV4-3 | - | TGCGCCAGCAGCCAAGAGAGGGTCACCGGGGAGCTGTTTTTT | CASSQERVTGELFF
- | TRBJ1-1 | TRBV6-1 | - | TGTGCCAGTCAAACACATTCGAACACTGAAGCTTTCTTT | CASQTHSNTEAFF
- | TRBJ2-5 | TRBV6-5 | - | TGTGCCAGCAGTTCGGGGACCCAGTACTTC | CASSSGTQYF
TRBD1 | TRBJ2-7 | TRBV7-6 | - | TGTGCCAGCAGCTTAGGGACAGGATACGAGCAGTACTTC | CASSLGTGYEQYF
TRBD1 | TRBJ1-2 | TRBV2 | - | TGTGCCAGCAGGGCGACAGGGGGAGACTATGGCTACACCTTC | CASRATGGDYGYTF
- | TRBJ2-5 | TRBV5-1 | - | TGCGCCAGCCGTGCTACAGAGTCCCAAGAGACCCAGTACTTC | CASRATESQETQYF
- | TRBJ1-2 | TRBV9 | - | TGTGCCAGCAGCCTTGAGGACCGGACAGTCTATGGCTACACCTTC | CASSLEDRTVYGYTF
TRBD2 | TRBJ2-7 | TRBV7-6 | - | TGTGCCAGCAGCTTAGATGCGGGAGGGCCGTACGAGCAGTACTTC | CASSLDAGGPYEQYF
- | TRBJ2-3 | TRBV2 | - | TGTGCCAGCAGTGAAGGGCCCAGGGGCACAGATACGCAGTATTTT | CASSEGPRGTDTQYF
- | TRBJ2-3 | TRBV4-3 | - | TGCGCCAGCAGCAAACAACAGACAGATACGCAGTATTTT | CASSKQQTDTQYF
- | TRBJ2-3 | TRBV14 | - | TGTGCCAGCAGCCATATCGGGGGGCCGACTTACAATTCTTATACGCAGTATTTT | CASSHIGGPTYNSYTQYF
TRBD1 | TRBJ1-6 | TRBV9 | - | TGTGCCAGCAGCGGCGGAAAGGGGACAGGGTTTAATTCACCCCTCCACTTT | CASSGGKGTGFNSPLHF
- | TRBJ2-7 | TRBV18 | - | TGTGCCAGCCAGGGCCCCACGACCTACGAGCAGTACTTC | CASQGPTTYEQYF
TRBD1 | TRBJ2-2 | TRBV10-3 | - | TGTGCCATCAGCGCGACAGGGGGAGACACCGGGGAGCTGTTTTTT | CAISATGGDTGELFF
TRBD2 | TRBJ2-1 | TRBV29-1 | - | TGCAGCGTCGTCGGACTAGCGGTGGGCAATGAGCAGTTCTTC | CSVVGLAVGNEQFF
TRBD2 | TRBJ2-1 | TRBV6-1 | few | TGTGCCAGCAGTGAAGCGGGTTGGACTAGCAGCAGCTCCTACAATGAGCAGTTCTTC | CASSEAGWTSSSSYNEQFF
- | TRBJ2-3 | TRBV6-5 | - | TGTGCCAGCAGTACCCAGCGGTCCACAGATACGCAGTATTTT | CASSTQRSTDTQYF
TRBD2 | TRBJ2-3 | TRBV15 | once | TGTGCCACCAGCACAGCGGGATGGGCAGATACGCAGTATTTT | CATSTAGWADTQYF
- | TRBJ1-2 | TRBV7-2 | - | TGTGCCAGCAGCTCCCAGGGTGTGGACTATGACTACACCTTC | CASSSQGVDYDYTF
TRBD2 | TRBJ2-7 | TRBV10-3 | few | TGTGCCATCAGCCCCGGGACTAGCGGGAGGGAATACGAGCAGTACTTC | CAISPGTSGREYEQYF
TRBD1 | TRBJ2-6 | TRBV5-1 | - | TGCGCCACCAGACAGGGGTCCCTTCCCTCTGGGGCCAACGTCCTGACTTTC | CATRQGSLPSGANVLTF
- | TRBJ2-3 | TRBV9 | - | TGTGCCAGCAGCCTAGACGGGACAAGCACAGATACGCAGTATTTT | CASSLDGTSTDTQYF
TRBD1 | TRBJ2-7 | TRBV27 | - | TGTGCCAGCAGTTCCGTATGGGACAGGGGGGCGTACGAGCAGTACTTC | CASSSVWDRGAYEQYF
- | TRBJ1-4 | TRBV6-4 | few | TGTGCCAGCAGTATTATAGGGGGGGTAGAAGAAAAACTGTTTTTT | CASSIIGGVEEKLFF
- | TRBJ2-7 | TRBV21-1 | - | TGTGCCAGCAGCAAAGTTACAGGGCGGCGGAAAATGGGATCCTACGAGCAGTACTTC | CASSKVTGRRKMGSYEQYF
- | TRBJ1-2 | TRBV5-5 | - | TGTGCCAGCAGCTGGGAGTGGTTGGATAACTATGGCTACACCTTC | CASSWEWLDNYGYTF
TRBD2 | TRBJ2-3 | TRBV5-4 | - | TGTGCCAGCAGCGGACTAGCGGGAGGGTCCAGAGATACGCAGTATTTT | CASSGLAGGSRDTQYF
- | TRBJ2-7 | TRBV6-1 | - | TGTGCCAGCAGTGAAACGACAGCCTACGAGCAGTACTTC | CASSETTAYEQYF
- | TRBJ2-6 | TRBV18 | - | TGTGCCAGCTCACCTCGGGGTTCTGGGGCCAACGTCCTGACTTTC | CASSPRGSGANVLTF
TRBD2 | TRBJ2-1 | TRBV5-1 | - | TGCGCCAGCAGTTCCGGGGGAGGGGTGGATGAGCAGTTCTTC | CASSSGGGVDEQFF
- | TRBJ2-3 | TRBV29-1 | - | TGCAGCGTTGCTCCCAGCGGTACCTACACAGATACGCAGTATTTT | CSVAPSGTYTDTQYF
TRBD1 | TRBJ1-5 | TRBV5-6 | - | TGTGCCAGCAGCTTTGCTTCTACAGGGGCTAGCAATCAGCCCCAGCATTTT | CASSFASTGASNQPQHF
TRBD2 | TRBJ2-1 | TRBV6-1 | - | TGTGCCAGCAGTGAAGCATACCAAGGACTAGCCTACAATGAGCAGTTCTTC | CASSEAYQGLAYNEQFF
TRBD2 | TRBJ2-1 | TRBV27 | few | TGTGCCAGCAGAGGGGGGCGACTAGCGGGAGTGAGTAATGAGCAGTTCTTC | CASRGGRLAGVSNEQFF
TRBD1 | TRBJ2-7 | TRBV11-1 | - | TGTGCCAGCAGCTCCGACAGGGGGCTGAGAAACGAGCAGTACTTC | CASSSDRGLRNEQYF
- | TRBJ1-1 | TRBV19 | - | TGTGCCAGTAGCACGACTCCTTTTCAAGAGGAAACTGAAGCTTTCTTT | CASSTTPFQEETEAFF